These 24 T cell receptor beta chains share one sample of origin, sequenced in a study of early T cells in non-severe SARS-CoV-2 infection. TCRdb re-analysed the 5' RACE reads in MiXCR, keeping a single row per CDR3 protein. This sample carries around 57,000 distinct CDR3 sequences, approximately 8% of them seen once, and the ten largest clones take about 9%. Sequenced sample: whole blood. These receptors all come from an adult who was a healthcare worker with PCR-confirmed SARS-CoV-2 infection or an uninfected control (not recorded which).

The chain uses TRBV29-1 and TRBJ2-7; no definite D call. This CDR3 has 12 residues. Germline V gene data show CDR1 as SQVTM and CDR2 as ANQGSEA. V dropped 3 bases and J dropped 3 bases, with 9 bases sitting between them. CDR3 DNA: TGCAGCGTTGAGGCAGAGAACTACGAGCAGTACTTC. Its protein is CSVEAENYEQYF.

This clonotype was seen ten or more times. The chain joins TRBV6-1 to TRBJ2-5, with D perhaps matching TRBD1 or TRBD2 (5 bases each). The CDR3 has 15 amino acids. Deletions cut 6 bases from V and 7 bases from J, with 21 bases between. CDR1 and CDR2 from the germline V gene are MNHNS and SASEGT. The CDR3 DNA reads as TGTGCCAGCAGCACACCCGGGACGGCAGGAGGGACCCAGTACTTC. This codes for CASSTPGTAGGTQYF.

This clonotype came up a few times. V and J are TRBV20-1 and TRBJ2-1; the D gene could be TRBD1 or TRBD2 (6 bases each). The CDR3 has 11 amino acids. Germline loops: CDR1 DFQATT, CDR2 SNEGSKA (reference sequence). V shed 5 bases and J shed 9 bases, with 11 bases lying between them. This chain's CDR3 is CSALRGLEQFF. The CDR3 nucleotides are TGCAGTGCTCTCCGGGGGCTTGAGCAGTTCTTC.

At least ten counts were recorded for this clonotype. The gene calls are TRBV4-1 and TRBJ2-4, with 8 bases that match TRBD2. J gave up 6 bases and V 1 base, and 2 bases lay outside the gene matches. This CDR3 region has 14 residues. Germline V gene sequence: CDR1 MGHRA, CDR2 YSYEKL. CDR3 in amino acids: CASSQAGGLNIQYF. The CDR3 DNA sequence: TGCGCCAGCAGCCAAGCGGGGGGGCTAAACATTCAGTACTTC.

V gene TRBV7-9 combines with J gene TRBJ2-7; 10 nucleotides match TRBD2. The CDR3 spans 15 residues. V gave up 5 bases and J gave up 1 base; unmatched junction bases: 5. The germline gives CDR1 SEHNR, CDR2 FQNEAQ (reference sequence). Here the CDR3 reads CASSLGLAESYEQYF. The CDR3 DNA sequence: TGTGCCAGCAGCCTCGGACTAGCGGAGTCCTACGAGCAGTACTTC. Together with reference TRBV7-9 and TRBJ2-7, the CDR3 gives the full variable domain: DTGVSQNPRHKITKRGQNVTFRCDPISEHNRLYWYRQTLGQGPEFLTYFQNEAQLEKSRLLSDRFSAERPKGSFSTLEIQRTEQGDSAMYLCASSLGLAESYEQYFGPGTRLTVT.

The chain carries TRBV19 and TRBJ1-2; TRBD1 is a possible D gene (5 bases). V was trimmed by 7 bases and J by 2 bases, leaving 8 bases between them. There are 12 residues in the CDR3. Germline CDR1 LNHDA, CDR2 SQIVND (reference sequence). CDR3 amino acids: CASTRANYGYTF. The CDR3 DNA follows: TGTGCCAGTACCAGGGCAAACTATGGCTACACCTTC. Supplemented by reference TRBV19 and TRBJ1-2, the full variable domain reads DGGITQSPKYLFRKEGQNVTLSCEQNLNHDAMYWYRQDPGQGLRLIYYSQIVNDFQKGDIAEGYSVSREKKESFPLTVTSAQKNPTAFYLCASTRANYGYTFGSGTRLTVV.

The chain carries TRBV9 and TRBJ2-5; D could derive from TRBD1 or TRBD2 (6 bases each). Germline lookup yields CDR1 SGDLS and CDR2 YYNGEE. The CDR3 runs to 14 residues. Trimming shortened V by 0 bases and J by 7 bases, and 13 bases separated the two germline ends. The CDR3 loop reads CASSVVEGGGTQYF. DNA for the CDR3: TGTGCCAGCAGCGTAGTTGAGGGGGGAGGGACCCAGTACTTC.

This clonotype has just a few counts. CDR3 sequence (DNA): TGTGCCAGCAGCTACAGCGAATCCTACGAGCAGTACTTC. Protein: CASSYSESYEQYF. The chain carries TRBV7-9 and TRBJ2-7; unclear D gene. The V gene's germline CDR1 is SEHNR and CDR2 FQNEAQ (reference sequence). This CDR3 has 13 residues. V lost 4 bases to trimming and J lost 1 base, with 8 bases between them.

This clonotype was recorded a few times. The chain carries TRBV5-4 and TRBJ1-4; maybe TRBD1 (5 bases). Per the germline V gene, CDR1 is SGHNT and CDR2 is YYREEE (reference sequence). The CDR3 contains 16 residues. V lost 4 bases, J lost 1 base, and 14 bases lay in between. The CDR3 sequence is CASSLGGRGTNEKLFF. DNA of the CDR3: TGTGCCAGCAGCCTTGGGGGGAGAGGAACTAATGAAAAACTGTTTTTT.

About this clonotype: Sequence at one end of the junction differs from germline and may be a read error. This rearrangement joins TRBV27 to TRBJ2-7; D is possibly TRBD2 (5 bases). CDR1 and CDR2 (germline): MNHEY, SMNVEV (reference sequence). The CDR3 runs to 13 residues. CDR3 bases: TGTGCCAGCAGTTTAAAGCTAGCCTACGAGCGGTACTTC. Protein: CASSLKLAYERYF.

This clonotype has ten or more counts. This chain uses TRBV7-2 with TRBJ1-2, with unresolved D. In germline, CDR1 is SGHTA, CDR2 FQGNSA. Deletions cut 5 bases from V and 7 bases from J, with 14 bases between. This CDR3 region has 13 residues. The CDR3 sequence: CASSLASFSGYTF. For the CDR3, the DNA is TGTGCCAGCAGCCTGGCGAGCTTTTCTGGCTACACCTTC. Variable domain in full (rest from reference TRBV7-2 and TRBJ1-2): GAGVSQSPSNKVTEKGKDVELRCDPISGHTALYWYRQSLGQGLEFLIYFQGNSAPDKSGLPSDRFSAERTGGSVSTLTIQRTQQEDSAVYLCASSLASFSGYTFGSGTRLTVV.

This clonotype was detected ten times or more. V usage is TRBV11-2 and J usage is TRBJ2-7; D gene unclear. The CDR3 runs to 12 residues. The V end was cut by 3 bases, the J end by 6 bases, with 9 bases between. The germline CDR1 and CDR2 sequences are SGHAT and FQNNGV. CDR3 amino acids: CASSLDLSEQYF. CDR3 DNA sequence: TGTGCCAGCAGCTTGGATCTTTCCGAGCAGTACTTC. Filled out from reference TRBV11-2 and TRBJ2-7, the complete variable domain reads EAGVAQSPRYKIIEKRQSVAFWCNPISGHATLYWYQQILGQGPKLLIQFQNNGVVDDSQLPKDRFSAERLKGVDSTLKIQPAKLEDSAVYLCASSLDLSEQYFGPGTRLTVT.

This clonotype was recorded at least ten times. The chain carries TRBV25-1 and TRBJ2-1, with a weak D call TRBD2 (6 bases). This CDR3 has 17 amino acids. The germline V and J ends were trimmed by 1 base and 0 bases, with 13 bases remaining between them. Germline lookup yields CDR1 MGHDK and CDR2 SYGVNS. CDR3 protein: CASSESASAYSYNEQFF. The CDR3 coding sequence is TGTGCCAGCAGTGAATCGGCTAGCGCATACTCCTACAATGAGCAGTTCTTC.

This clonotype was counted at least ten times. The chain carries TRBV29-1 and TRBJ1-5; 7 bases match TRBD1. With V trimmed by 4 bases and J by 7 bases, 7 bases remained unmatched. Germline V gives CDR1 SQVTM, CDR2 ANQGSEA. The CDR3 is 13 residues long. The CDR3 nucleotides are TGCAGCGTTGGAATAGGGGGCGACCAGCCCCAGCATTTT. As protein: CSVGIGGDQPQHF. The complete variable domain, with remaining parts taken from reference TRBV29-1 and TRBJ1-5, reads SAVISQKPSRDICQRGTSLTIQCQVDSQVTMMFWYRQQPGQSLTLIATANQGSEATYESGFVIDKFPISRPNLTFSTLTVSNMSPEDSSIYLCSVGIGGDQPQHFGDGTRLSIL.

This clonotype was observed at least ten times. The chain combines TRBV9 with TRBJ2-5, with D perhaps being TRBD1 or TRBD2 (5 bases each). The V and J ends lost 0 bases and 4 bases respectively, with 10 bases between them. This CDR3 region has 14 residues. The germline V gene has CDR1 SGDLS and CDR2 YYNGEE. The CDR3 protein is CASSVGDPPETQYF. The CDR3 DNA sequence: TGTGCCAGCAGCGTAGGGGACCCCCCAGAGACCCAGTACTTC.

This clonotype showed up many times. The chain couples TRBV24-1 to TRBJ2-1, with D possibly matching TRBD1 (6 bases). The V gene's germline CDR1 is KGHDR and CDR2 SFDVKD. This CDR3 comprises 14 residues. The V and J ends lost 9 bases and 7 bases respectively, with 18 bases between them. The CDR3 spells CATGEPGARNEQFF. The CDR3 DNA sequence: TGTGCCACCGGAGAACCAGGGGCCAGGAATGAGCAGTTCTTC.

In this sample, this clonotype turned up a few times. The V gene is TRBV6-2 or TRBV6-3, the J gene TRBJ2-7; weak D call: TRBD1 (6 bases). Germline values: CDR1 MNHEY, CDR2 SVGEGT. This CDR3 has 13 residues. Trimming left V 6 bases short and J 12 bases short, with 21 bases between. The CDR3 spells CASRYDRPGSWYF. CDR3 nucleotide sequence: TGTGCCAGCAGATATGACAGGCCCGGGTCTTGGTACTTC.

This clonotype was recorded at least ten times. The genes are TRBV18 and TRBJ2-7; D not resolved. V lost 5 bases, J lost 2 bases, and 16 bases lay in between. Germline CDR1 KGHSH, CDR2 LQKENI. This CDR3 contains 15 residues. CDR3 sequence reads: CASSAWTDGTYEQYF. The CDR3 nucleotides are TGTGCCAGCTCAGCCTGGACGGATGGAACCTACGAGCAGTACTTC.

This clonotype was observed a handful of times. The chain combines TRBV11-1 with TRBJ2-7, with 8 bases identical to TRBD2. Germline CDR1 reads SGHAT; CDR2 reads FQDESV (reference sequence). There are 15 residues in the CDR3. The V segment lost 0 bases and the J segment 3 bases; nucleotides outside the gene matches: 4. The CDR3 reads CASSLASGGIYEQYF. The CDR3 DNA reads as TGTGCCAGCAGCTTAGCCAGCGGGGGAATCTACGAGCAGTACTTC.

Only a few counts were recorded for this clonotype. The chain is built from TRBV7-9 and TRBJ2-2; TRBD1 agrees at 7 bases. The J segment lost 0 bases and the V segment lost 5 bases, leaving 6 bases of the junction unmatched. This CDR3 is 16 amino acids long. Germline CDR1 SEHNR, CDR2 FQNEAQ (reference sequence). CDR3 loop: CASSPTGTANTGELFF. The CDR3 coding sequence is TGTGCCAGCAGCCCAACCGGGACAGCGAACACCGGGGAGCTGTTTTTT. Full variable domain (missing parts from reference TRBV7-9 and TRBJ2-2): DTGVSQNPRHKITKRGQNVTFRCDPISEHNRLYWYRQTLGQGPEFLTYFQNEAQLEKSRLLSDRFSAERPKGSFSTLEIQRTEQGDSAMYLCASSPTGTANTGELFFGEGSRLTVL.

This clonotype has just a few counts. The chain joins TRBV3-1 to TRBJ1-1, with D perhaps matching TRBD1 (5 bases). From germline, CDR1 is LGHDT and CDR2 YNNKEL (reference sequence). The V and J ends lost 4 bases and 5 bases respectively, with 11 bases between them. The CDR3 is 13 amino acids. This chain's CDR3 is CASSPAGGTEAFF. The CDR3 region has the DNA TGTGCCAGCAGCCCGGCGGGGGGGACTGAAGCTTTCTTT.

This chain links TRBV19 with TRBJ1-5, with TRBD1 matching over 8 bases. The J segment lost 4 bases and the V segment lost 3 bases, leaving 2 bases of the junction unmatched. Germline V CDR1 and CDR2: LNHDA, SQIVND (reference sequence). The CDR3 covers 14 residues. CDR3 region: CASSIRQGNQPQHF. CDR3 DNA: TGTGCCAGTAGTATCCGACAGGGGAATCAGCCCCAGCATTTT. Full variable domain (outside the CDR3, taken from reference TRBV19 and TRBJ1-5): DGGITQSPKYLFRKEGQNVTLSCEQNLNHDAMYWYRQDPGQGLRLIYYSQIVNDFQKGDIAEGYSVSREKKESFPLTVTSAQKNPTAFYLCASSIRQGNQPQHFGDGTRLSIL.

The V and J genes are TRBV19 and TRBJ2-7; no clear D. This CDR3 has 14 residues. Trimming stripped 2 bases from V and 1 base from J, with 9 bases between. Looked up from germline, CDR1 is LNHDA and CDR2 is SQIVND (reference sequence). The CDR3 bases are TGTGCCAGTAGTATATCCGGGCCATCCTACGAGCAGTACTTC. Translation: CASSISGPSYEQYF. Complete variable domain (other parts from reference TRBV19 and TRBJ2-7): DGGITQSPKYLFRKEGQNVTLSCEQNLNHDAMYWYRQDPGQGLRLIYYSQIVNDFQKGDIAEGYSVSREKKESFPLTVTSAQKNPTAFYLCASSISGPSYEQYFGPGTRLTVT.

This clonotype was detected a few times. The chain uses TRBV20-1 and TRBJ2-3, with 10 bases matching TRBD2. Germline trimming cut 0 bases from V and 5 bases from J; bases unmatched to any gene: 11. CDR3 length: 17 residues. CDR1 is DFQATT and CDR2 is SNEGSKA in the germline V gene (reference sequence). The CDR3 nucleotides read TGCAGTGCTAGAGATCTCGGGCTAGCGGGAGTGGGAGATACGCAGTATTTT. Its protein product is CSARDLGLAGVGDTQYF.